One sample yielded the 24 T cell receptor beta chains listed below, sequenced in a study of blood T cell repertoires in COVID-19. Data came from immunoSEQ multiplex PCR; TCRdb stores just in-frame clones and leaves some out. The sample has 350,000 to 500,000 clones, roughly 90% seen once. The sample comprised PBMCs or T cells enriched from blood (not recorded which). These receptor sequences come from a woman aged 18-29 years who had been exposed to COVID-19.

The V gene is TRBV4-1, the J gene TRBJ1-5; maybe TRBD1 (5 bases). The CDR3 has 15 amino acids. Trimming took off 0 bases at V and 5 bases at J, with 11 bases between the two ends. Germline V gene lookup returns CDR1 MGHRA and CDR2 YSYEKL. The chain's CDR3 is CASSQDPGPYQPQHF. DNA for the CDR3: TGCGCCAGCAGCCAAGACCCAGGGCCCTATCAGCCCCAGCATTTT.

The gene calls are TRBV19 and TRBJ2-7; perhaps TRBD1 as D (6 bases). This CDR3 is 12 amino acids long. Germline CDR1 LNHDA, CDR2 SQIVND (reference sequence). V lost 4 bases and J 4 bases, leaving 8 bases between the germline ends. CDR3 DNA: TGTGCCAGTAGTACACAGGGTTACGAGCAGTACTTC. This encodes CASSTQGYEQYF.

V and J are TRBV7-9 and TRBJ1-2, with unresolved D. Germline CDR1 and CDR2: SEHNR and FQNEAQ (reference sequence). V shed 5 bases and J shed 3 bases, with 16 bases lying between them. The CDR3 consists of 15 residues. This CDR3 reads CASSARLQQHYGYTF. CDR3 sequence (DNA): TGTGCCAGCAGCGCCCGTTTACAGCAACACTATGGCTACACCTTC.

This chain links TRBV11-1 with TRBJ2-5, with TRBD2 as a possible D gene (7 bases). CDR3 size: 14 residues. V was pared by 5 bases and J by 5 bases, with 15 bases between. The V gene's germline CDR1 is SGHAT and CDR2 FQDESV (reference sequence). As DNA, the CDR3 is TGTGCCAGCAGCGACACCAGGGGAGGGGAGACCCAGTACTTC. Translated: CASSDTRGGETQYF.

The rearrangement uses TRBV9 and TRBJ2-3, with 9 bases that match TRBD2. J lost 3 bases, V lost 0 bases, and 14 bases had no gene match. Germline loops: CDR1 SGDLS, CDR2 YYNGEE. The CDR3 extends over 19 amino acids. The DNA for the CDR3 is TGTGCCAGCAGCGTAGACTCACTAGCGGGCCCCAGGACGACAGATACGCAGTATTTT. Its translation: CASSVDSLAGPRTTDTQYF.

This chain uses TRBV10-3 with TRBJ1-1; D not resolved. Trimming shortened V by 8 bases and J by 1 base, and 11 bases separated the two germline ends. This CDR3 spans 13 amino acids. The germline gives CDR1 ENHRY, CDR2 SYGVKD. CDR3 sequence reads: CAIGVQANTEAFF. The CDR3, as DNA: TGTGCCATCGGTGTGCAGGCGAACACTGAAGCTTTCTTT.

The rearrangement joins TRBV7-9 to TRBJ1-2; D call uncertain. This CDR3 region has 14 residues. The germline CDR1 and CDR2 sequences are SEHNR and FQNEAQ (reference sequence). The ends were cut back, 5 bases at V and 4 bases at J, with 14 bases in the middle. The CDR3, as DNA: TGTGCCAGCAGCCTCCCCGGGGATTTCTATGGCTACACCTTC. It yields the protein CASSLPGDFYGYTF.

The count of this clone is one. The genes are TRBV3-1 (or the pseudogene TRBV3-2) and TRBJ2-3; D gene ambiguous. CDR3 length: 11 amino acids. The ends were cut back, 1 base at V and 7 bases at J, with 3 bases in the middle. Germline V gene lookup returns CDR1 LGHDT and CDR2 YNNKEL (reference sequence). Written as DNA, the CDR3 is TGTGCCAGCAGCCAAGTAAATACGCAGTATTTT. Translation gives CASSQVNTQYF.

DNA of the CDR3: TGTGCCAGCAGGACTGGGACAGGGGTCCTCTATGGCTACACCTTC. Protein: CASRTGTGVLYGYTF. The chain joins TRBV6-5 to TRBJ1-2; TRBD1 agrees at 10 bases. The CDR3 extends over 15 amino acids. After removal of 6 bases from V and 4 bases from J, the junction contained 8 bases not matched to a gene. Germline assignment: CDR1 MNHEY and CDR2 SVGAGI.

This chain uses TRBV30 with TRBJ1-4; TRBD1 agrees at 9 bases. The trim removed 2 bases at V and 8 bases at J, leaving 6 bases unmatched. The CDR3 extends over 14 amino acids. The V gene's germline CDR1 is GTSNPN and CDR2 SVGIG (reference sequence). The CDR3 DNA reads TGTGCCTGGAGTAGAGGGACAGGGTTAGAAAAACTGTTTTTT. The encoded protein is CAWSRGTGLEKLFF. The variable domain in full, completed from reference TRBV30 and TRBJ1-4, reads SQTIHQWPATLVQPVGSPLSLECTVEGTSNPNLYWYRQAAGRGLQLLFYSVGIGQISSEVPQNLSASRPQDRQFILSSKKLLLSDSGFYLCAWSRGTGLEKLFFGSGTQLSVL.

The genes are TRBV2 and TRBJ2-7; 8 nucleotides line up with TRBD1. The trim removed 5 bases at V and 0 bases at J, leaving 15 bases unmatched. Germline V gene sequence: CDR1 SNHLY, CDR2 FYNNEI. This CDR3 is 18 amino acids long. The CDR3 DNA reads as TGTGCCAGCAGTCCGGACAGGGTCAAGGAGCTTAACTCCTACGAGCAGTACTTC. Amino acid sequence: CASSPDRVKELNSYEQYF.

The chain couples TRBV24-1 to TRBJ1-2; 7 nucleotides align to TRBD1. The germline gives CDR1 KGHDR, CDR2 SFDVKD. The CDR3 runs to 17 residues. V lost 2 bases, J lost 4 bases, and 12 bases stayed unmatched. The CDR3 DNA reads TGTGCCACCAGTGATTCGAACAGGGGACCCGCAGGCTATGGCTACACCTTC. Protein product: CATSDSNRGPAGYGYTF.

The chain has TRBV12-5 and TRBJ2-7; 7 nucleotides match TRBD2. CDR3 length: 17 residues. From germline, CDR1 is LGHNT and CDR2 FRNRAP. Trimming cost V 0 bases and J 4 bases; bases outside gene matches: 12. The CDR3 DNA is TGTGCTAGTGGTTTGGTTGGGGGGGGTCCCCTTTCTTACGAGCAGTACTTC. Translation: CASGLVGGGPLSYEQYF. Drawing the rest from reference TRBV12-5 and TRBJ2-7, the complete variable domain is DARVTQTPRHKVTEMGQEVTMRCQPILGHNTVFWYRQTMMQGLELLAYFRNRAPLDDSGMPKDRFSAEMPDATLATLKIQPSEPRDSAVYFCASGLVGGGPLSYEQYFGPGTRLTVT.

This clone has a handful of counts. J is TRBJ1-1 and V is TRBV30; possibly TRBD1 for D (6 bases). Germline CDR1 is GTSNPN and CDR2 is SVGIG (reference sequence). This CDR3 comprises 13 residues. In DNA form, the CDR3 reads TGTGCGATAACAGAACAGGGATACACTGAAGCTTTCTTT. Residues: CAITEQGYTEAFF.

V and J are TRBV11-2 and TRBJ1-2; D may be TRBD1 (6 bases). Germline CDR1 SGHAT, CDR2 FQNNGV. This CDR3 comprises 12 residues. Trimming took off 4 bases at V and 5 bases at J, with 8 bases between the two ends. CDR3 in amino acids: CASSSGQYGYTF. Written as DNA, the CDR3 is TGTGCCAGCAGCTCAGGACAGTATGGCTACACCTTC.

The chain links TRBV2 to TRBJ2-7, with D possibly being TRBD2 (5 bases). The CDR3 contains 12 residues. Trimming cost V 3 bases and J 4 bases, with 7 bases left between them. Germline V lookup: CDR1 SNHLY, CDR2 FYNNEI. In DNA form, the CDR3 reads TGTGCCAGCAGTGAGGAGGTGTACGAGCAGTACTTC. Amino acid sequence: CASSEEVYEQYF.

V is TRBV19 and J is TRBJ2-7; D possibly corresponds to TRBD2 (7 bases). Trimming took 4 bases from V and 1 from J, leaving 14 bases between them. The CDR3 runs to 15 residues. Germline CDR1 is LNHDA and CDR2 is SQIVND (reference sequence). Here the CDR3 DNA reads TGTGCCAGTAGTACCCAGGGGAGGGTATCCTACGAGCAGTACTTC. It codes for CASSTQGRVSYEQYF. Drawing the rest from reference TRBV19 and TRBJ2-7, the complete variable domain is DGGITQSPKYLFRKEGQNVTLSCEQNLNHDAMYWYRQDPGQGLRLIYYSQIVNDFQKGDIAEGYSVSREKKESFPLTVTSAQKNPTAFYLCASSTQGRVSYEQYFGPGTRLTVT.

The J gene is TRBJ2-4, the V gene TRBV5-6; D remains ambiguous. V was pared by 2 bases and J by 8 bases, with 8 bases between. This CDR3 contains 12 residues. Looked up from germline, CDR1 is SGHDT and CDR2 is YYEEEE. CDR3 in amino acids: CASSLGQDIQYF. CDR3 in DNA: TGTGCCAGCAGCTTAGGTCAGGACATTCAGTACTTC.

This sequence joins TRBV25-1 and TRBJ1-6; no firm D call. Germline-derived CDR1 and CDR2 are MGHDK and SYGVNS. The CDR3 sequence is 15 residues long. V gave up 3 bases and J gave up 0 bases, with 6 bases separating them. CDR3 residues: CASSEGDSYNSPLHF. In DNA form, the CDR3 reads TGTGCCAGCAGTGAGGGAGACTCCTATAATTCACCCCTCCACTTT.

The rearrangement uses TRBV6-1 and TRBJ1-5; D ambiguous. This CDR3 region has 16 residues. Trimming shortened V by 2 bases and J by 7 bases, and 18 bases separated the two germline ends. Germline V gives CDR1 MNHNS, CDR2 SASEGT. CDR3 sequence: CASSEWLGVNNQPQHF. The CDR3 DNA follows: TGTGCCAGCAGTGAATGGCTCGGGGTCAATAACCAGCCCCAGCATTTT.

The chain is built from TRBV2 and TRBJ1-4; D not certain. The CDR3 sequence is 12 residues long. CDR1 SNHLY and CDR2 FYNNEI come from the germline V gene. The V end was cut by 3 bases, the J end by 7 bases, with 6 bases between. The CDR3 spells CASSEWSEKLFF. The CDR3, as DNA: TGTGCCAGCAGTGAGTGGAGTGAAAAACTGTTTTTT.

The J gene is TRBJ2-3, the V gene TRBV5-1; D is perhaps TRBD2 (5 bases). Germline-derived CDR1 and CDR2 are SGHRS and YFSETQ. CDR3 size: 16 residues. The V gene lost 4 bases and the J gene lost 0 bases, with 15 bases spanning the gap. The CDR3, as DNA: TGCGCCAGCAGCCGAGACATCCCGGGAAGCACAGATACGCAGTATTTT. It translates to CASSRDIPGSTDTQYF.

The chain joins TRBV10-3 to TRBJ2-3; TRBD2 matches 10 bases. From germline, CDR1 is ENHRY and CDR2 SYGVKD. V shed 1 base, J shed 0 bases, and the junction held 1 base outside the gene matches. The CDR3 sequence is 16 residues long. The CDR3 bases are TGTGCCATCAGTGAGTTTAGCGGGAGGAGCACAGATACGCAGTATTTT. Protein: CAISEFSGRSTDTQYF.

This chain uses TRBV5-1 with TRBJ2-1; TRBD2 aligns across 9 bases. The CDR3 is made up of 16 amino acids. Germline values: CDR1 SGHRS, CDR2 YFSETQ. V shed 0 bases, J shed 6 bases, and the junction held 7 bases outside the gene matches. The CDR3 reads CASSLVAGGPSNEQFF. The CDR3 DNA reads TGCGCCAGCAGCTTGGTCGCGGGAGGGCCGAGCAATGAGCAGTTCTTC.